Below are 3 T cell receptor beta chains sequenced from a single sample in a study of OX40 agonist ivuxolimab in advanced cancers. The table came from immunoSEQ multiplex PCR; TCRdb's copy has only in-frame clones and leaves some out. The repertoire has around 63,000 clones, 79% of them found once; the top ten carry approximately 11%. The sequencing used CD4+ or CD8+ T cells sorted from blood, collected in a trial of the OX40 agonist ivuxolimab. The receptors shown here come from an adult with an advanced solid tumor such as melanoma, head and neck, liver or kidney cancer.

CDR3 protein: CASSPGFGGLGYTF. The CDR3 DNA reads as TGTGCCAGCAGCCCTGGGTTTGGGGGGCTCGGCTACACCTTC. V usage is TRBV11-2 and J usage is TRBJ1-2, with a possible D match to TRBD1 (6 bases). Germline-derived CDR1 and CDR2 are SGHAT and FQNNGV. This CDR3 spans 14 amino acids. Trimming shortened V by 5 bases and J by 8 bases, and 18 bases separated the two germline ends.

The chain couples TRBV5-4 to TRBJ2-5; 11 positions agree with TRBD2. There are 15 residues in the CDR3. Per germline, CDR1 SGHNT and CDR2 YYREEE (reference sequence). V was clipped by 1 base and J by 5 bases; unmatched bases: 4. CDR3: CASSLKLAGEETQYF. CDR3 bases: TGTGCCAGCAGCTTGAAACTAGCGGGAGAGGAGACCCAGTACTTC.

J is TRBJ2-7 and V is TRBV7-2, with 13 bases matching TRBD2. Germline lookup yields CDR1 SGHTA and CDR2 FQGNSA. The J segment lost 7 bases and the V segment lost 3 bases, leaving 6 bases of the junction unmatched. This CDR3 spans 15 amino acids. CDR3 sequence reads: CASSLGLAGPREQYF. The CDR3 DNA follows: TGTGCCAGCAGCTTGGGACTAGCGGGGCCCAGGGAGCAGTACTTC. The whole variable domain, filled in from reference TRBV7-2 and TRBJ2-7, reads GAGVSQSPSNKVTEKGKDVELRCDPISGHTALYWYRQSLGQGLEFLIYFQGNSAPDKSGLPSDRFSAERTGGSVSTLTIQRTQQEDSAVYLCASSLGLAGPREQYFGPGTRLTVT.